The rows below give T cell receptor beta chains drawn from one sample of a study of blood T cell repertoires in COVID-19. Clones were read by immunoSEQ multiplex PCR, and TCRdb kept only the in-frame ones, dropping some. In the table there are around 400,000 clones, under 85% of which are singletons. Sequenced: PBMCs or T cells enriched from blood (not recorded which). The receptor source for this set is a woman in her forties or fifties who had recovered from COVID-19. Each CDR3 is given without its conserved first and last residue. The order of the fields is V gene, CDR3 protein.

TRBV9	ATGVAANTGELF
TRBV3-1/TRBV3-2	ASSRLAGANTDTQY
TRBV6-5	ASSPSYRGNYGYT
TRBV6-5	ASTKGVDDEQF
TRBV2	ASSPGNEPGQGGITGELF
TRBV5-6	ACRAGLWEAF
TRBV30	AWSDWGRETGNTIY
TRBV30	AWSERRGGNSPLH
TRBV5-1	ASSLVAGGRYEQY
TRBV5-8	ASSPGLSSGHTGELF
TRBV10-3	AISGFSGQVNTEAF
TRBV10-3	AISEIRGEQY
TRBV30	AWTGVGNSPLH
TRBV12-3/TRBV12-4	ASMGLYGYT
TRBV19	ATRRTGRTNQETQY
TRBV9	ASSVGITDSGNTIY
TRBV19	ASSTTGTGNAMLH
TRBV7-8	ASSLVPSGGYASTDTQY
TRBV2	ASSEDRREQY